Shown below are 10 T cell receptor beta chains from a single sample sequenced in a study of vaccination effects on CD4 cells after COVID-19. Their specific antigens are unknown. Prior to sequencing, the ViraFEST assay stimulated PBMC with viral peptide pools, which expanded the antigen-specific CD4+ T cells. Investigators separated out CD4+ T cells once around 10 days of culture had passed. Some clones are missing from TCRdb's copy, which holds only in-frame ones; the method was immunoSEQ multiplex PCR. Of about 14,000 clones listed, less than 85% are singletons. Sequencing used CD4+ T cells from PBMCs cultured with HCoV-229E spike peptides, obtained before COVID-19 vaccination. The receptors were sampled from a human donor who received a COVID-19 vaccine.

This chain joins TRBV6-5 and TRBJ2-6, with TRBD2 matching over 8 bases. The CDR3 consists of 13 residues. CDR1 is MNHEY and CDR2 is SVGAGI in the germline V gene. The CDR3 sequence: CAAAGAGANVLTF. The CDR3 DNA sequence: TGTGCTGCAGCGGGGGCTGGGGCCAACGTCCTGACTTTC.

V and J are TRBV24-1 and TRBJ1-1; no clear D. Germline values: CDR1 KGHDR, CDR2 SFDVKD. V gave up 3 bases and J gave up 4 bases, with 8 bases separating them. The CDR3 sequence is 13 residues long. The CDR3 bases are TGTGCCACCAGTGATAGTCGGCTCACTGAAGCTTTCTTT. Protein sequence: CATSDSRLTEAFF.

The chain is built from TRBV28 and TRBJ1-5, with 9 bases lining up with TRBD1. Germline CDR1 MDHEN, CDR2 SYDVKM. The CDR3 extends over 15 amino acids. Losses at the gene ends were 7 bases for V and 3 bases for J; bases not matched to a gene: 7. The CDR3 protein is CASNEVQGANQPQHF. For the CDR3, the DNA is TGTGCCAGCAACGAAGTACAGGGGGCCAATCAGCCCCAGCATTTT.

The gene calls are TRBV5-6 and TRBJ2-5, with D possibly being TRBD1 (5 bases). V was clipped by 6 bases and J by 3 bases, with 12 bases between them. This CDR3 contains 13 residues. Germline V gene sequence: CDR1 SGHDT, CDR2 YYEEEE. CDR3 loop: CASTPQDKETQYF. For the CDR3, the DNA is TGTGCCAGCACCCCACAGGATAAAGAGACCCAGTACTTC.

The chain has TRBV2 and TRBJ2-5; no firm D call. The CDR3 spans 12 residues. Germline values: CDR1 SNHLY, CDR2 FYNNEI. V was shortened by 3 bases and J by 4 bases, with 6 bases between the two germline ends. CDR3 sequence (DNA): TGTGCCAGCAGTGATGGCGGAGAGACCCAGTACTTC. It encodes CASSDGGETQYF. The full variable domain, its missing parts supplied by reference TRBV2 and TRBJ2-5, is EPEVTQTPSHQVTQMGQEVILRCVPISNHLYFYWYRQILGQKVEFLVSFYNNEISEKSEIFDDQFSVERPDGSNFTLKIRSTKLEDSAMYFCASSDGGETQYFGPGTRLLVL.

The chain employs TRBV19 and TRBJ2-1; 9 nucleotides match TRBD2. Losses at the gene ends were 7 bases for V and 4 bases for J; bases not matched to a gene: 11. This CDR3 region has 16 residues. CDR1 and CDR2 (germline): LNHDA, SQIVND (reference sequence). CDR3 sequence: CASTLEAGGPYNEQFF. The CDR3 region has the DNA TGTGCCAGTACCCTTGAGGCGGGAGGGCCTTACAATGAGCAGTTCTTC.

A few counts support this clone. The rearrangement joins TRBV24-1 to TRBJ1-5; D remains unclear. CDR3 length: 16 amino acids. CDR1 KGHDR and CDR2 SFDVKD come from the germline V gene. V shed 3 bases and J shed 0 bases, with 11 bases lying between them. CDR3 loop: CATSDVTAVSNQPQHF. The CDR3 coding sequence is TGTGCCACCAGTGATGTCACCGCAGTTAGCAATCAGCCCCAGCATTTT.

The V call is TRBV5-1, the J call TRBJ2-2, with D uncertain. Germline CDR1 is SGHRS and CDR2 is YFSETQ. V was clipped by 0 bases and J by 3 bases, with 9 bases between them. The CDR3 length is 15 residues. Written as DNA, the CDR3 is TGCGCCAGCAGCTTGGCCTTGGCCTACACCGGGGAGCTGTTTTTT. As protein: CASSLALAYTGELFF. The full variable domain, with the rest looked up from reference TRBV5-1 and TRBJ2-2, is KAGVTQTPRYLIKTRGQQVTLSCSPISGHRSVSWYQQTPGQGLQFLFEYFSETQRNKGNFPGRFSGRQFSNSRSEMNVSTLELGDSALYLCASSLALAYTGELFFGEGSRLTVL.

This sequence joins TRBV12-5 and TRBJ1-1, with D perhaps TRBD1 (5 bases). V gave up 6 bases and J gave up 4 bases, with 9 bases separating them. The length of the CDR3 is 12 residues. Per the germline V gene, CDR1 is LGHNT and CDR2 is FRNRAP. The CDR3, as DNA: TGTGCTAGTGGGGAGGGGCGCACTGAAGCTTTCTTT. Its translation is CASGEGRTEAFF.

This clone has a handful of counts. The chain combines TRBV10-2 with TRBJ2-1, with TRBD2 matching over 16 bases. CDR3 length equals 19 residues. CDR1 is WSHSY and CDR2 is SAAADI in the germline V gene. Unmatched junction bases numbered 10, after V lost 5 bases and J lost 3 bases. The CDR3 reads CASSHRQGTSGRDYNEQFF. CDR3 nucleotides: TGCGCCAGCAGTCATAGGCAGGGGACTAGCGGGAGGGACTACAATGAGCAGTTCTTC.